Listed here are 5 T cell receptor beta chains from one sample, sequenced in a study of PD-1 blockade in classical Hodgkin lymphoma. Measured with immunoSEQ multiplex PCR; TCRdb has only the in-frame clones, and not every one. The sample shows about 46,000 clones, roughly 73% of them seen only once. Relapse after autologous stem cell transplantation occurred in every patient, and brentuximab vedotin exposure varied. The sequences come from peripheral blood mononuclear cells (PBMCs), collected at baseline. These TCRs come from a human donor with classical Hodgkin lymphoma.

V is TRBV7-2 and J is TRBJ2-1, with D possibly being TRBD1 or TRBD2 (5 bases each). Per the germline V gene, CDR1 is SGHTA and CDR2 is FQGNSA. V was trimmed by 0 bases and J by 2 bases, leaving 8 bases between them. The CDR3 is 15 amino acids. Here the CDR3 reads CASSLARGAYNEQFF. CDR3 sequence (DNA): TGTGCCAGCAGCTTAGCGCGAGGGGCCTACAATGAGCAGTTCTTC. Complete variable domain (other parts from reference TRBV7-2 and TRBJ2-1): GAGVSQSPSNKVTEKGKDVELRCDPISGHTALYWYRQSLGQGLEFLIYFQGNSAPDKSGLPSDRFSAERTGGSVSTLTIQRTQQEDSAVYLCASSLARGAYNEQFFGPGTRLTVL.

In this sample, this clone turned up a few times. The sample holds other DNA sequences that translate to the same CDR3. The chain is built from TRBV4-1 and TRBJ1-2, with D unclear. V was pared by 0 bases and J by 2 bases, with 7 bases between. The CDR3 totals 14 residues. Germline CDR1 reads MGHRA; CDR2 reads YSYEKL. The CDR3 protein is CASSQEGSNYGYTF. The DNA of the CDR3 is TGCGCCAGCAGCCAAGAAGGTTCGAACTATGGCTACACCTTC.

This clone was seen a handful of times. The chain has TRBV29-1 and TRBJ2-5, with 8 bases fitting TRBD1. CDR3 length: 13 amino acids. The junction had 7 bases not matched to a gene; V was cut back by 6 bases and J by 4 bases. CDR1 is SQVTM and CDR2 is ANQGSEA in the germline V gene. The CDR3 DNA is TGCAGCGTGAGACAGGGGACTCGAGAGACCCAGTACTTC. Its translation is CSVRQGTRETQYF.

Only one count was recorded for this clone. The rearrangement joins TRBV11-2 to TRBJ2-7; 7 nucleotides match TRBD1. Trimming at V came to 3 bases and at J to 3 bases, leaving 8 bases not matched to a gene. CDR3 length: 15 residues. Germline CDR1 reads SGHAT; CDR2 reads FQNNGV. The chain's CDR3 is CASSLTLTGSYEQYF. The CDR3 nucleotides are TGTGCCAGCAGCTTGACGCTGACAGGGAGCTACGAGCAGTACTTC.

This rearrangement joins TRBV28 to TRBJ1-5; D is unresolved. The germline V and J ends were trimmed by 5 bases and 0 bases, with 11 bases remaining between them. This CDR3 spans 15 amino acids. The germline CDR1 and CDR2 sequences are MDHEN and SYDVKM. The CDR3 spells CASSALWNSNQPQHF. CDR3 bases: TGTGCCAGCAGTGCGTTGTGGAATAGCAATCAGCCCCAGCATTTT.